The subject of this entry is one TCR beta chain. The specificity of this receptor is unknown. No much larger clone is present one base from it, and per-base qualities are unavailable. Using immunoSEQ, frozen genomic DNA was subjected to high-throughput TCRbeta CDR3 sequencing, a process that included PCR amplification, mapping, bias correction and internal controls. On the study's bioinformatics: Only productive rearrangements were retained, with each unique TCRbeta sequence defined by its CDR3 nucleotide sequence together with its V and J gene. For classification of a sequence as donor-reactive, at least 5-fold expansion in CFSE-low cells relative to unstimulated pre-transplant cells and a frequency of at least 0.01% were required. Per-subject minimum frequency thresholds, based on the lowest-template unstimulated sample, ensured at least 90% detection power. Jensen-Shannon divergence between the top 1000 TCRbeta sequences after and before transplant was used to measure repertoire turnover. Changes in detection of donor-reactive sequences were tested with two-sided Fisher's exact tests. The table comes from immuneACCESS by way of TCRdb, which keeps in-frame sequences with V and J called. Part of the clones is missing from these tables; in studies checked, under half for an unresolved V gene and the rest for unknown reasons. V and J calls and clone size follow that table, whereas D and trimming were derived from the DNA. The sample contains more than 65,000 clones, 80% of them found a single time. The ten largest clones take up 0.79% of the sample.

The data were taken from a study of T cell clones after liver transplantation (dated by TCRdb to the late 2010s). Regarding the research as a whole: The samples were obtained from ITN030ST, a randomized trial that attempted immunosuppression withdrawal within 2 years after liver transplantation. Donor-reactive T cell clones were identified using TCRbeta sequencing after a pre-transplant mixed lymphocyte reaction and were then followed in post-transplant blood. Third party-reactive TCRbeta sequences from pre-transplant MLRs were also identified as an antigen-independent comparator for donor-reactive sequences. Three of the eight recipients were HCV-positive; the others were transplanted for non-autoimmune, non-viral indications. No induction therapy was given to the subjects, and standard immunosuppression was administered until randomization at 12-24 months post-transplant. Tolerance meant complete immunosuppression withdrawal for at least one year without liver enzymes rising beyond twice the upper limit of normal. Blood samples were collected pre-transplant, then pre-randomization ahead of withdrawal, and finally post-randomization once withdrawal had either been completed or failed. The studied cohort comprised 8 liver transplant recipients, 3 classified as tolerant and 5 as non-tolerant.

Unstimulated PBMCs, after thawing, were stained for CD3, CD4 and CD8 and then FACS-sorted into CD3+CD4+ and CD3+CD8+ populations. Randomization to immunosuppression withdrawal applied to every one of the 8 studied subjects. The Qiagen DNeasy Blood and Tissue Kit was used for isolation of genomic DNA. Study-wide conclusions, independent of this receptor: Once repertoire turnover was taken into account, donor-reactive detection showed a significant reduction for CD4 in 7 of 8 subjects and for CD8 in 8 of 8. Because allograft tissue specimens were not available, migration of donor-reactive T cells into the graft, rather than deletion, may have occurred. In two subjects, low numbers of available donor cells limited the measurable donor-reactive repertoire. A significant post-transplant decrease in circulating donor-reactive CD4 TCRbeta sequences was observed in most of the 8 subjects, irrespective of tolerance or HCV status. A greater decline was seen for donor-reactive sequences than for third party-reactive sequences, suggesting partial antigen-specific deletion unrelated to withdrawal success. The conclusions were considered preliminary, being limited by small, heterogeneous patient numbers and non-standardized post-transplant time points.

From its cysteine to its phenylalanine, the CDR3 spans 17 amino acids. This entry keeps only the CDR3 DNA: 51 bases, framed from base 1. A distance of 15 bases separates the germline ends of V and J, which lose 1 base and 3 bases respectively. From a lookup of the germline V gene (reference sequence), CDR1 and CDR2 are LNHDA and SQIVND. The clonotype was recovered from a human patient who received a liver transplant. Donor T cells from the graft may be present among the T cells after a transplant. The rearranged chain carries TRBV19 and TRBJ2-2; the D call is tentative, TRBD1 or TRBD2, as each matches 5 bases. The sample was CD4+ T cells from blood, taken 12 months after liver transplant. The CDR3 sequence is CASSIGWGTLDTGELFF. The nucleotides read TGTGCCAGTAGTATAGGATGGGGGACCCTAGACACCGGGGAGCTGTTTTTT.